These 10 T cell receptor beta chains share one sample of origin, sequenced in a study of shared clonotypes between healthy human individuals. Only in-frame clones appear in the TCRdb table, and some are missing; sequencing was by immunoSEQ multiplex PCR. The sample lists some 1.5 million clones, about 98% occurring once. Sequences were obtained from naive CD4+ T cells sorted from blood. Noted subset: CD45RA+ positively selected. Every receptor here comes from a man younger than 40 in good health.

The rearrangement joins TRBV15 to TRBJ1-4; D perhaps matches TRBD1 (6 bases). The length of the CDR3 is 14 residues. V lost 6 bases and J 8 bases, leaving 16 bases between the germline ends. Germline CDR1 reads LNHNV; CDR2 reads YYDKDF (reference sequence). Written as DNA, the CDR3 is TGTGCCACCAGACCGGACAGTAGGAGCGAAAAACTGTTTTTT. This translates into CATRPDSRSEKLFF.

The DNA for the CDR3 is TGCAGCGTTGAATTCAGGGGGATAGCGGGGGCCAACGTCCTGACTTTC. It codes for CSVEFRGIAGANVLTF. The chain carries TRBV29-1 and TRBJ2-6, with 7 bases matching TRBD1. Germline CDR1 SQVTM, CDR2 ANQGSEA. The length of the CDR3 is 16 residues. Losses at the gene ends were 2 bases for V and 4 bases for J; bases not matched to a gene: 8.

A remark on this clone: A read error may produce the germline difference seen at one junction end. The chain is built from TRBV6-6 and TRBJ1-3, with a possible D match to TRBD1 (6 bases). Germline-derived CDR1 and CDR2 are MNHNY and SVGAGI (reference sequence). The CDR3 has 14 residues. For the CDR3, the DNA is TGTGCCAGCAGCCCCAGGGGCGCTGGGAACACCATATATTTT. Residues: CASSPRGAGNTIYF.

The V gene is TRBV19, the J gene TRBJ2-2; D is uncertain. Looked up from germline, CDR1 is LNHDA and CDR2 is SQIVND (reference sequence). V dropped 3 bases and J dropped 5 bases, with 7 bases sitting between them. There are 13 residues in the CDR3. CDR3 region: CASSMVGTGELFF. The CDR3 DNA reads TGTGCCAGTAGTATGGTAGGGACCGGGGAGCTGTTTTTT.

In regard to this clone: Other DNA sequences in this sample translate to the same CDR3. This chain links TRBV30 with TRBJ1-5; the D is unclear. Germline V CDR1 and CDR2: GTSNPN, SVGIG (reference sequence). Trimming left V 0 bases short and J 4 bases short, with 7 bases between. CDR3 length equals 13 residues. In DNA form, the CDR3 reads TGTGCCTGGAGTGTGGGAGGAAATCAGCCCCAGCATTTT. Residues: CAWSVGGNQPQHF.

The CDR3 DNA is TGTGCCAGCCGCTCCGGGGGAGACACAGATACGCAGTATTTT. Amino acid sequence: CASRSGGDTDTQYF. The rearrangement links TRBV11-3 to TRBJ2-3; possibly TRBD2 for D (6 bases). CDR1 is SGHNT, CDR2 YENEEA, per germline. The germline V and J ends were trimmed by 8 bases and 2 bases, with 14 bases remaining between them. The CDR3 covers 14 residues. Combining the CDR3 with reference TRBV11-3 and TRBJ2-3 gives the whole variable domain EAGVVQSPRYKIIEKKQPVAFWCNPISGHNTLYWYLQNLGQGPELLIRYENEEAVDDSQLPKDRFSAERLKGVDSTLKIQPAELGDSAVYLCASRSGGDTDTQYFGPGTRLTVL.

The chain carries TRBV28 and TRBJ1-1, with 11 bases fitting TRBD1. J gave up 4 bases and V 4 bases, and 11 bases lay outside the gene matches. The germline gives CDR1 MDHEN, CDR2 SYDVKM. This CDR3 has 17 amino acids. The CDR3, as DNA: TGTGCCAGCAGTTCCCTACCTGGGACAGGGGGACGCACTGAAGCTTTCTTT. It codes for CASSSLPGTGGRTEAFF.

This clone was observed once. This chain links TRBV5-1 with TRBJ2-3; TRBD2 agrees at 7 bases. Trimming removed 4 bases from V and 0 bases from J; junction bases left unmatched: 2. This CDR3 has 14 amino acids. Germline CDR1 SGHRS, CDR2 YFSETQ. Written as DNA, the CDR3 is TGCGCCAGCAGCGCAGCGGGAAGCACAGATACGCAGTATTTT. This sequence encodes CASSAAGSTDTQYF.

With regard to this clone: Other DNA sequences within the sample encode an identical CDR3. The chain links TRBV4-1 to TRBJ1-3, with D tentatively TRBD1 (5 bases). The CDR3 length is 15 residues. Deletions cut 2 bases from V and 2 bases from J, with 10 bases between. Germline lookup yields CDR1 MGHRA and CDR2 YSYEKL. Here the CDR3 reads CASSQYGTPGNTIYF. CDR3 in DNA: TGCGCCAGCAGCCAATACGGGACCCCTGGAAACACCATATATTTT.

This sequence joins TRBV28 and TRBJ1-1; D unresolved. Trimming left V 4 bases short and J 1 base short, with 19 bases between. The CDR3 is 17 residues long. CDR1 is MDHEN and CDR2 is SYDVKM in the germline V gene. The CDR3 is CASSSYDWKTSNTEAFF. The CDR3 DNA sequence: TGTGCCAGCAGTTCATATGACTGGAAAACTTCGAACACTGAAGCTTTCTTT.